Presented here are 5 T cell receptor beta chains from one specimen sequenced in a study of identical twins. TCRdb reprocessed the 5' RACE reads with MiXCR, giving one entry per CDR3 protein. The sample lists fewer than 250,000 distinct CDR3 sequences; 6% to 8.5% were seen once. This sample was shared with a second study, whose subject was yellow fever vaccine responses in identical twins.

The specimen sequenced was CD8+ T cells sorted from blood. The receptors come from a woman younger than 30 in good health.

Only a few counts were recorded for this clonotype. The chain couples TRBV9 to TRBJ2-1; 9 nucleotides match TRBD2. Trimming took 2 bases from V and 2 from J; bases not matched to a gene: 2. Germline V gene data show CDR1 as SGDLS and CDR2 as YYNGEE. The CDR3 covers 15 residues. The CDR3 protein is CASSVSGSPYNEQFF. The CDR3 bases are TGTGCCAGCAGCGTTAGCGGGAGCCCCTACAATGAGCAGTTCTTC. The variable domain in full, completed from reference TRBV9 and TRBJ2-1, reads DSGVTQTPKHLITATGQRVTLRCSPRSGDLSVYWYQQSLDQGLQFLIQYYNGEERAKGNILERFSAQQFPDLHSELNLSSLELGDSALYFCASSVSGSPYNEQFFGPGTRLTVL.

This clonotype was counted at least ten times. This chain connects TRBV4-1 to TRBJ1-5; TRBD1 matches at 9 bases. CDR1 is MGHRA and CDR2 is YSYEKL in the germline V gene. This CDR3 spans 15 amino acids. The V segment lost 2 bases and the J segment 7 bases; nucleotides outside the gene matches: 6. CDR3 nucleotides: TGCGCCAGCAGCCAAATCGGGACAGGGTTGCAGCCCCAGCATTTT. Protein sequence: CASSQIGTGLQPQHF.

In this sample, this clonotype turned up many times. The DNA of the CDR3 is TGTGCCAGCAGCGGGGGGGTCAGGCCTAGGTACGAGCAGTACTTC. It translates to CASSGGVRPRYEQYF. V gene TRBV5-6 combines with J gene TRBJ2-7, with 7 bases that match TRBD2. CDR1 is SGHDT and CDR2 is YYEEEE in the germline V gene. Losses at the gene ends were 4 bases for V and 4 bases for J; bases not matched to a gene: 11. CDR3 length: 15 amino acids.

Many counts were recorded for this clonotype. This chain uses TRBV24-1 with TRBJ2-1; 7 bases map to TRBD1. Germline loops: CDR1 KGHDR, CDR2 SFDVKD. The CDR3 has 14 amino acids. V shed 7 bases and J 7 bases; nucleotides not matched to a gene: 9. CDR3 coding DNA: TGTGCCACCAGAGAAGCCCAGGGGGTTAATGAGCAGTTCTTC. It yields the protein CATREAQGVNEQFF.

At least ten counts were recorded for this clonotype. This rearrangement joins TRBV5-1 to TRBJ2-3, with D perhaps TRBD1 (5 bases). V dropped 4 bases and J dropped 3 bases, with 12 bases sitting between them. CDR3 length: 14 residues. Looked up from germline, CDR1 is SGHRS and CDR2 is YFSETQ. The CDR3 sequence is CASSETAPTDTQYF. The DNA of the CDR3 is TGCGCCAGCAGCGAGACAGCGCCGACAGATACGCAGTATTTT.